This TCR beta chain emerged from a study of blood T cell repertoires in COVID-19. About the study: Some COVID-19 samples were acute and others convalescent; all came from the United States, Italy and Spain. T cells, B-cell-depleted T cells, or PBMCs provided the cDNA or gDNA that served as material.

One Seattle source followed patients from active infection through their disease course. Germline values: CDR1 MRHNA, CDR2 SNTAGT. CDR3 size: 13 residues. V gave up 9 bases and J gave up 1 base, with 12 bases separating them. In the study's own analysis: Nucleated cell number was recorded as an estimate derived from reference gene primer amplification. The data were produced by immunoSEQ multiplex PCR, yet TCRdb's version contains in-frame clones alone and is incomplete. The DNA gave D and trimming, while V, J and clone size come from that table. The table shows about 180,000 clones, with under 85% occurring only once.

The TCR originated in an elderly man with COVID-19, enrolled during active disease. The rearrangement joins TRBV6-4 to TRBJ1-1; perhaps TRBD1 as D (6 bases). Sequencing used peripheral blood. The CDR3 DNA is TGTGCCAGGTGGACAGACGGGAACACTGAAGCTTTCTTT. This encodes CARWTDGNTEAFF.